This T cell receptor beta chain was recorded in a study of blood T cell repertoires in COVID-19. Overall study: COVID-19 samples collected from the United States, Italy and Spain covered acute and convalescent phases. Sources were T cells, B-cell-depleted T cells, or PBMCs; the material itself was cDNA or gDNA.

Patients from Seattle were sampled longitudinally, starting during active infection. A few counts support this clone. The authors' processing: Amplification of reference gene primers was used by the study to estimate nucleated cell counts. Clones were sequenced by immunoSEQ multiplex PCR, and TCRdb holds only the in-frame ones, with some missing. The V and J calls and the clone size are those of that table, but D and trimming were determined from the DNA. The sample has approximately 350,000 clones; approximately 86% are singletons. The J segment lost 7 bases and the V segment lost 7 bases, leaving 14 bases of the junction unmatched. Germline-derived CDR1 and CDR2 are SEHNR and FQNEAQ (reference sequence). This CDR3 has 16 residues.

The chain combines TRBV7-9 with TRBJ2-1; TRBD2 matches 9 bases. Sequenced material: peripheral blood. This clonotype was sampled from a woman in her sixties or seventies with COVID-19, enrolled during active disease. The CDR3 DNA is TGTGCCAGCACCTCCGGAGCGGGGGGAGTCGTGAATGAGCAGTTCTTC. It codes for CASTSGAGGVVNEQFF.